The clone carrying this T cell receptor (beta chain) was counted only a few times. The target antigen is unknown. The data are from a study of response to subunit inactivated influenza vaccine. TCRdb reprocessed the RT-PCR reads with MiXCR, giving one entry per CDR3 protein. The repertoire holds fewer than 400,000 distinct CDR3 sequences, with 20% to 25% as singletons. Study conclusions and caveats: Authors suggested few new T cells are recruited by each seasonal influenza vaccination.

Germline V lookup: CDR1 SGDLS, CDR2 YYNGEE. This CDR3 contains 17 residues. V dropped 4 bases and J dropped 4; count of bases not matched to a gene: 14. The clonotype comes from a man between 50 and 75 years old who received an inactivated influenza vaccine. Sample: PBMCs from blood, taken about 20 months after vaccination. J is TRBJ1-3 and V is TRBV9, with TRBD1 matching over 7 bases. The CDR3, as DNA: TGTGCCAGCAGCTACGGGGCAGGGGGTTCAGGGGGAAACACCATATATTTT. This translates into CASSYGAGGSGGNTIYF.